Following are 3 T cell receptor beta chains from one sample sequenced in a study of T cell responses to AZD1222 COVID-19 vaccine. Clones were read by immunoSEQ multiplex PCR, and TCRdb kept only the in-frame ones, dropping some. The sample yields 200,000 or so clones, approximately 94% seen once. The specimen comprised peripheral blood, sampled 28 days after the second AZD1222 dose. These receptor sequences come from an adult who received the AZD1222 COVID-19 vaccine.

This chain links TRBV7-9 with TRBJ1-6; D is ambiguous. Trimming removed 1 base at V and 8 bases at J, with 12 bases between. The CDR3 is made up of 15 amino acids. Germline-derived CDR1 and CDR2 are SEHNR and FQNEAQ (reference sequence). The CDR3 protein is CASSLGDMTHSPLHF. The CDR3 DNA reads as TGTGCCAGCAGCTTAGGTGACATGACCCATTCACCCCTCCACTTT.

J is TRBJ1-1 and V is TRBV19; weak D call: TRBD1 (5 bases). The CDR3 extends over 16 amino acids. Germline assignment: CDR1 LNHDA and CDR2 SQIVND (reference sequence). With 3 bases removed from V and 2 bases from J, the gap between germline ends came to 16 bases. The chain's CDR3 is CASSIPPDKLNTEAFF. In nucleotides, the CDR3 is TGTGCCAGTAGTATTCCCCCGGACAAGCTTAACACTGAAGCTTTCTTT. The full variable domain, with the rest looked up from reference TRBV19 and TRBJ1-1, is DGGITQSPKYLFRKEGQNVTLSCEQNLNHDAMYWYRQDPGQGLRLIYYSQIVNDFQKGDIAEGYSVSREKKESFPLTVTSAQKNPTAFYLCASSIPPDKLNTEAFFGQGTRLTVV.

V and J are TRBV7-6 and TRBJ2-2; D is perhaps TRBD1 or TRBD2 (6 bases each). This CDR3 has 18 amino acids. Trimming stripped 2 bases from V and 0 bases from J, with 16 bases between. Germline values: CDR1 SGHVS, CDR2 FNYEAQ. The CDR3 DNA is TGTGCCAGCAGCTTAAAGGCACAGGGAGGCACGAACACCGGGGAGCTGTTTTTT. Translated: CASSLKAQGGTNTGELFF.